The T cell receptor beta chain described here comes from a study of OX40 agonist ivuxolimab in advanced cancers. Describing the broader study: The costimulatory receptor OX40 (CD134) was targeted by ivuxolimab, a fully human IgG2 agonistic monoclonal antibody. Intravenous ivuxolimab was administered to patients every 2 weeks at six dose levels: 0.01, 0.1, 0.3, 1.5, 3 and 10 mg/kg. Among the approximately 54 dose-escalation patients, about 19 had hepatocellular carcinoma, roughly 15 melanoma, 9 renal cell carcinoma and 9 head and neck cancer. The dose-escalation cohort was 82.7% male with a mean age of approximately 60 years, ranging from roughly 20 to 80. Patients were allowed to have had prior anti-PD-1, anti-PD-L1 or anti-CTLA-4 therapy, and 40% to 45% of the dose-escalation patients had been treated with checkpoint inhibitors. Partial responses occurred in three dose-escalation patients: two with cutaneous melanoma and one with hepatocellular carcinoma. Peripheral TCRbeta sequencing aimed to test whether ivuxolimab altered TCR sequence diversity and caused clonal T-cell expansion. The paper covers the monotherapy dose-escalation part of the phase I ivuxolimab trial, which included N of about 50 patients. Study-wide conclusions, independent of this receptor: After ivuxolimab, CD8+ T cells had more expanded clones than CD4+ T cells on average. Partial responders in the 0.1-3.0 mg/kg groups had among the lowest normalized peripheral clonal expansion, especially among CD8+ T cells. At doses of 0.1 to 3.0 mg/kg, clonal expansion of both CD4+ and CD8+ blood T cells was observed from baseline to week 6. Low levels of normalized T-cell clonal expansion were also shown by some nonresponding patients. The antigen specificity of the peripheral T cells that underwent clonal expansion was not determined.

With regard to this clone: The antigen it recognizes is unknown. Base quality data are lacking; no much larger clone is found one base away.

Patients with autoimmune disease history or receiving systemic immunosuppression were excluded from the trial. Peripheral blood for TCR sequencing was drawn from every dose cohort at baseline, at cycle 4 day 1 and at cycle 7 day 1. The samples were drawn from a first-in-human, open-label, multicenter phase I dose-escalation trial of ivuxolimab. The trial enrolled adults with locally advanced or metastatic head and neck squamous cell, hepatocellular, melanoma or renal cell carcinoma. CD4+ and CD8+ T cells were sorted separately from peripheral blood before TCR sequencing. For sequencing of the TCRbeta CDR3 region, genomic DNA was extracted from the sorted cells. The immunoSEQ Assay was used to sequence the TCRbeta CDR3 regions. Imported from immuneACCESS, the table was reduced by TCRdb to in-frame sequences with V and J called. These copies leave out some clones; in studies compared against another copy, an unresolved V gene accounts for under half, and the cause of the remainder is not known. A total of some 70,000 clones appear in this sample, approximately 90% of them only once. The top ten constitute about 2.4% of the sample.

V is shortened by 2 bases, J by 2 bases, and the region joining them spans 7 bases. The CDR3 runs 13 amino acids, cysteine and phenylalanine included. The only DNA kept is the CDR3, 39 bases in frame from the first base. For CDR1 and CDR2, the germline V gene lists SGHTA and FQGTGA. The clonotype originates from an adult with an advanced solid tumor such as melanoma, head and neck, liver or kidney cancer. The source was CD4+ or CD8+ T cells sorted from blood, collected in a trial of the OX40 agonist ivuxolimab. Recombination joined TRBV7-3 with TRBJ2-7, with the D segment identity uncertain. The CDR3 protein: CASSLSGPYEQYF. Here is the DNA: TGTGCCAGCAGCTTATCCGGCCCCTACGAGCAGTACTTC. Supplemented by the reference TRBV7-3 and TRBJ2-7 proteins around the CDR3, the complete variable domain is GAGVSQTPSNKVTEKGKYVELRCDPISGHTALYWYRQSLGQGPEFLIYFQGTGAADDSGLPNDRFFAVRPEGSVSTLKIQRTERGDSAVYLCASSLSGPYEQYFGPGTRLTVT.